Below are 7 T cell receptor beta chains sequenced from a single sample in a study of blood T cells in healthy people across ages. Through a sample-barcoded 5' primer and a J-beta primer mix, a second PCR was run for roughly 7 to 12 cycles. MiXCR, applied by TCRdb to the 5' RACE reads, yields one record per CDR3 protein. There are hundreds of thousands of distinct CDR3 sequences in the sample; 55% to 75% occur only once, and about 20% lies in the top ten. Sequencing was done on a sample of blood. All receptors derive from a man aged 25 to 40 in good health.

The rearrangement joins TRBV29-1 to TRBJ2-7; 9 nucleotides line up with TRBD1. Germline V CDR1 and CDR2: SQVTM, ANQGSEA. This CDR3 has 16 residues. Unmatched junction bases numbered 15, after V lost 4 bases and J lost 5 bases. The CDR3 nucleotides are TGCAGCGTTGCCCCGGGACAGGGTTTGGTGGGCGACGAGCAGTACTTC. It is translated as CSVAPGQGLVGDEQYF.

The rearrangement links TRBV29-1 to TRBJ1-2; 9 nucleotides match TRBD1. The CDR3 runs to 13 residues. V lost 7 bases, J lost 6 bases, and 9 bases stayed unmatched. Germline assignment: CDR1 SQVTM and CDR2 ANQGSEA. The CDR3 DNA follows: TGCAGCGCCGGACAGGGGAAAGGTAATGGCTACACCTTC. Amino acids: CSAGQGKGNGYTF. The full variable domain, with the rest looked up from reference TRBV29-1 and TRBJ1-2, is SAVISQKPSRDICQRGTSLTIQCQVDSQVTMMFWYRQQPGQSLTLIATANQGSEATYESGFVIDKFPISRPNLTFSTLTVSNMSPEDSSIYLCSAGQGKGNGYTFGSGTRLTVV.

The gene calls are TRBV20-1 and TRBJ2-5; no reliable D call. V lost 5 bases to trimming and J lost 2 bases, with 3 bases between them. The CDR3 spans 10 residues. Per the germline V gene, CDR1 is DFQATT and CDR2 is SNEGSKA (reference sequence). In nucleotides, the CDR3 is TGCAGTGCTTGGCAAGAGACCCAGTACTTC. This translates into CSAWQETQYF.

V and J are TRBV6-5 and TRBJ1-1, with D maybe TRBD1 (5 bases). V was pared by 2 bases and J by 4 bases, with 8 bases between. The CDR3 consists of 13 residues. Germline loops: CDR1 MNHEY, CDR2 SVGAGI. The CDR3 sequence: CASSYGGFTEAFF. CDR3 bases: TGTGCCAGCAGTTACGGGGGGTTCACTGAAGCTTTCTTT.

The chain carries TRBV20-1 and TRBJ2-1; 8 bases match TRBD1. V shed 2 bases and J 5 bases; nucleotides not matched to a gene: 2. CDR1 is DFQATT, CDR2 SNEGSKA, per germline (reference sequence). This CDR3 comprises 13 residues. The CDR3 spells CSARWTGNNEQFF. The CDR3 nucleotides are TGCAGTGCTAGATGGACAGGGAACAATGAGCAGTTCTTC.

The chain carries TRBV10-1 and TRBJ1-2; the D gene is possibly TRBD1 (6 bases). V was clipped by 5 bases and J by 9 bases, with 19 bases between them. Germline V lookup: CDR1 WNHNN, CDR2 SYGVQD (reference sequence). CDR3 length: 14 residues. CDR3 nucleotides: TGCGCCAGCAGTCCTTCAGTGGGACAAGGACGCTACACCTTC. Its translation: CASSPSVGQGRYTF.

This clonotype was counted between two and nine times. This chain uses TRBV14 with TRBJ1-1; D uncertain. The CDR3 totals 14 residues. Looked up from germline, CDR1 is SGHDN and CDR2 is FVKESK. Between the trimmed V and J ends, which lost 0 bases and 7 bases, there was a span of 12 bases. As DNA, the CDR3 is TGTGCCAGCAGCCAAGAATCCGGCAGTTTTGAAGCTTTCTTT. This encodes CASSQESGSFEAFF.